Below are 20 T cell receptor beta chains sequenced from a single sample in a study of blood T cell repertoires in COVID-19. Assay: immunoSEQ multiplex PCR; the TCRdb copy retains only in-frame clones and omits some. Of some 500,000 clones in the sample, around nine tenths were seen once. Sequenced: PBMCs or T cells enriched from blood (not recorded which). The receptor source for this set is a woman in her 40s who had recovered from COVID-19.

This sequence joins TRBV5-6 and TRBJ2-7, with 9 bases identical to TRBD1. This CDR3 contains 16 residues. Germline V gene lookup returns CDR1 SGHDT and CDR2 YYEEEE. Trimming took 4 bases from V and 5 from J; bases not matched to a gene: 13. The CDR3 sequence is CASSVDRGQVDHEQYF. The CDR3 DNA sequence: TGTGCCAGCAGCGTGGACAGGGGACAGGTTGATCACGAGCAGTACTTC. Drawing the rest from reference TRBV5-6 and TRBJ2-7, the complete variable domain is DAGVTQSPTHLIKTRGQQVTLRCSPKSGHDTVSWYQQALGQGPQFIFQYYEEEERQRGNFPDRFSGHQFPNYSSELNVNALLLGDSALYLCASSVDRGQVDHEQYFGPGTRLTVT.

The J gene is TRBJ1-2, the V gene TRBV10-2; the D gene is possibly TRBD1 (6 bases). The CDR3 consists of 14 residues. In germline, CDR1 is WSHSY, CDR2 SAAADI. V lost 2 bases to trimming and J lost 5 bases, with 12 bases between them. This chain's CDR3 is CASSETGMGYGYTF. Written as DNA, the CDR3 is TGCGCCAGCAGTGAGACAGGGATGGGGTATGGCTACACCTTC.

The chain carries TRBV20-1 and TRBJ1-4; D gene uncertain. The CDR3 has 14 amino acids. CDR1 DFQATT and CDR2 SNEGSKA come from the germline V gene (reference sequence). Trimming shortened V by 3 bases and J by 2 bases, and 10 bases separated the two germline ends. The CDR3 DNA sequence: TGCAGTGCTAGTGCGGGGAGCACTAATGAAAAACTGTTTTTT. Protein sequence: CSASAGSTNEKLFF.

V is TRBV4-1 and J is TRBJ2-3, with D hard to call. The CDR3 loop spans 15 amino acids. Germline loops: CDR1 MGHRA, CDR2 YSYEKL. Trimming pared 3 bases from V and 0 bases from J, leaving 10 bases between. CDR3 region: CASSHPLLSTDTQYF. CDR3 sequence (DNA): TGCGCCAGCAGCCACCCTTTACTTAGCACAGATACGCAGTATTTT.

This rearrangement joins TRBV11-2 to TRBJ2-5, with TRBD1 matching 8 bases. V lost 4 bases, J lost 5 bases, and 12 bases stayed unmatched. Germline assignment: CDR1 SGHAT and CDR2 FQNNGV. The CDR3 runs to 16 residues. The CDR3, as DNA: TGTGCCAGCAGCTCGTCCCTTTGGACAGGGACGGAGACCCAGTACTTC. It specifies CASSSSLWTGTETQYF.

The CDR3 sequence is CASSLAGGRTPLHF. The CDR3 region has the DNA TGTGCCAGCAGCTTGGCGGGGGGGCGGACACCCCTCCACTTT. V is TRBV5-6 and J is TRBJ1-6; TRBD1 might be the D (6 bases). Trimming removed 0 bases at V and 11 bases at J, with 12 bases between. Germline V gene lookup returns CDR1 SGHDT and CDR2 YYEEEE. The CDR3 loop spans 14 amino acids.

CDR3 sequence (DNA): TGTGCCAGCAGTTTGACAGGGGCCACCACCCACTACTACGAGCAGTACTTC. This encodes CASSLTGATTHYYEQYF. The rearrangement links TRBV6-2 or TRBV6-3 to TRBJ2-7, with 8 bases identical to TRBD1. Unmatched junction bases numbered 14, after V lost 4 bases and J lost 3 bases. From germline, CDR1 is MNHEY and CDR2 SVGEGT. This CDR3 comprises 17 residues.

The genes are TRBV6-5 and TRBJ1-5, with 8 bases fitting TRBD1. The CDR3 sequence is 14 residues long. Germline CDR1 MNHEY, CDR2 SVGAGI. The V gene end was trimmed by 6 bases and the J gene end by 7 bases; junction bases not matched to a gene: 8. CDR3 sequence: CASSLRTGNQPQHF. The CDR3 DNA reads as TGTGCCAGCAGCCTACGGACAGGGAACCAGCCCCAGCATTTT.

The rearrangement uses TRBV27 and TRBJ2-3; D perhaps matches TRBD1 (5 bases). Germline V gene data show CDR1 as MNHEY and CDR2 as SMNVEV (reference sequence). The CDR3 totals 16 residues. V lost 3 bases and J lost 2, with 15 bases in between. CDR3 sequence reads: CASSFRSGPSTDTQYF. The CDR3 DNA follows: TGTGCCAGCAGTTTCAGGTCAGGGCCCTCCACAGATACGCAGTATTTT.

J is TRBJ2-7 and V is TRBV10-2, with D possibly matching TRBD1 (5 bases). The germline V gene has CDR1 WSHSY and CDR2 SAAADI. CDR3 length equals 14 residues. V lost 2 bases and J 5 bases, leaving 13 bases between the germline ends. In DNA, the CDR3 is TGCGCCAGCAGTGAGCGAAGGGGAAGAAACGAGCAGTACTTC. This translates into CASSERRGRNEQYF.

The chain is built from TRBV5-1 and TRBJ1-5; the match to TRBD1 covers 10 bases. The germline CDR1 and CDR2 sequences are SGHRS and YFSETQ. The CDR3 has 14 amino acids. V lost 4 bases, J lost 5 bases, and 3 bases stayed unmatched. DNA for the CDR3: TGCGCCAGCAGCCCCGGACAGGGGGATCAGCCCCAGCATTTT. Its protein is CASSPGQGDQPQHF.

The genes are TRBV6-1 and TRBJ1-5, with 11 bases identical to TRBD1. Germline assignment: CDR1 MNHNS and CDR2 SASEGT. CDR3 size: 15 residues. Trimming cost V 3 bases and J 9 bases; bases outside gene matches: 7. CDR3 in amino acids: CASSDRTGGLWPQHF. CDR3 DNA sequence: TGTGCCAGCAGTGATAGGACAGGGGGCCTTTGGCCCCAGCATTTT.

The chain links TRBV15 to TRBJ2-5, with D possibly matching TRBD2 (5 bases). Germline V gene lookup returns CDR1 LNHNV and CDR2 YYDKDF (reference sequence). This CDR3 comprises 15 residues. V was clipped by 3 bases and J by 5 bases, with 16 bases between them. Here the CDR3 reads CATSRSGWTQETQYF. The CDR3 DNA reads TGTGCCACCAGCAGGTCCGGTTGGACTCAGGAGACCCAGTACTTC.

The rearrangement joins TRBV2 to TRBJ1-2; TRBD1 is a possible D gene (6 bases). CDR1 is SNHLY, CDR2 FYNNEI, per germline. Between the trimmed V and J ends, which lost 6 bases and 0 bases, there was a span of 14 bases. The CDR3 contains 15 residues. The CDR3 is CASRLETGANYGYTF. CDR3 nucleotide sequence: TGTGCCAGCAGGCTAGAGACAGGAGCTAACTATGGCTACACCTTC.

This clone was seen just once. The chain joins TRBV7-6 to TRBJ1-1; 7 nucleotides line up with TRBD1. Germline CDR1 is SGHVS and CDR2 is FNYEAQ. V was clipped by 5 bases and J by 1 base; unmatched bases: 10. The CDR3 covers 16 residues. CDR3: CASSPQGTLGNTEAFF. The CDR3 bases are TGTGCCAGCAGCCCACAGGGGACATTGGGGAACACTGAAGCTTTCTTT.

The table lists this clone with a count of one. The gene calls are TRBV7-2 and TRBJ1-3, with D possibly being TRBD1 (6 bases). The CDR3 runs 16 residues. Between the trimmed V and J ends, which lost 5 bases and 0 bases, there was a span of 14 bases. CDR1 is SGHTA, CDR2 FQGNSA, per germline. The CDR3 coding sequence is TGTGCCAGCAGCCCCCTGCAGGGGAGCTCTGGAAACACCATATATTTT. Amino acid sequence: CASSPLQGSSGNTIYF.

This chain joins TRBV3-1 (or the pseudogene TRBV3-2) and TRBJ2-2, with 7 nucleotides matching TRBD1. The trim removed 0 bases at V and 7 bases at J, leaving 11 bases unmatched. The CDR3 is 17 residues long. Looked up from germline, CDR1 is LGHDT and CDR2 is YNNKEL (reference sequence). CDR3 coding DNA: TGTGCCAGCAGCCAAGATCCGGGACAGCCTTTTGGCGGGGAGCTGTTTTTT. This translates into CASSQDPGQPFGGELFF.

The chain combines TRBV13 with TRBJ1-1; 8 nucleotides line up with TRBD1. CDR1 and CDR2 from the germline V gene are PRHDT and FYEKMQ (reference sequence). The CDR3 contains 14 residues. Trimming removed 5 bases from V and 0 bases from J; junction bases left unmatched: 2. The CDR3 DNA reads TGTGCCAGCAGCACAGGGGGATTGAACACTGAAGCTTTCTTT. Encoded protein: CASSTGGLNTEAFF.

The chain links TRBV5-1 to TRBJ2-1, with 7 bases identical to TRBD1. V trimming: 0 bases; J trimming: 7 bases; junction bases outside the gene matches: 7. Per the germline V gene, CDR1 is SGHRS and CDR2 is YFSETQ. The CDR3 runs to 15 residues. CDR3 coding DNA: TGCGCCAGCAGCTTGGGAGGGGGCGGGTTAAATGAGCAGTTCTTC. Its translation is CASSLGGGGLNEQFF. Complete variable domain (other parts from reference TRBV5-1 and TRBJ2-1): KAGVTQTPRYLIKTRGQQVTLSCSPISGHRSVSWYQQTPGQGLQFLFEYFSETQRNKGNFPGRFSGRQFSNSRSEMNVSTLELGDSALYLCASSLGGGGLNEQFFGPGTRLTVL.

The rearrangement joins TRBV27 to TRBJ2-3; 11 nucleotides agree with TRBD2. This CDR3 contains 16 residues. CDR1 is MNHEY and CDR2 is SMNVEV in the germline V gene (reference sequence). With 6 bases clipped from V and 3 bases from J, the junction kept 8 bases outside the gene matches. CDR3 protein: CASSRPLAGGTDTQYF. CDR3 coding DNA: TGTGCCAGCAGCCGTCCCCTAGCGGGAGGAACAGATACGCAGTATTTT.